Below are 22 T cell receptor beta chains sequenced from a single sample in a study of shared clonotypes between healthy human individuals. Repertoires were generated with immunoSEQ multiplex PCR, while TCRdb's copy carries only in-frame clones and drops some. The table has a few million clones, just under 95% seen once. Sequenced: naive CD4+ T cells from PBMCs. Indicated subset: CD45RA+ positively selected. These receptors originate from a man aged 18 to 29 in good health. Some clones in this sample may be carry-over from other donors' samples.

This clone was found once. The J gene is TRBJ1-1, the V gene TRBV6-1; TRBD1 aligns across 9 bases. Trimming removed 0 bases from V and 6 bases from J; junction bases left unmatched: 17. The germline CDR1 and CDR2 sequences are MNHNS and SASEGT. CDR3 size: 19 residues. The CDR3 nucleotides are TGTGCCAGCAGTGAAGCACCCGATCTAAGGGACAGGGTTGTACCTGAAGCTTTCTTT. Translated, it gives CASSEAPDLRDRVVPEAFF.

The CDR3 region has the DNA TGTGCCAGCCTTACGGGACTCACAGGTGGGAATGAGCAGTTCTTC. It yields the protein CASLTGLTGGNEQFF. V gene TRBV6-1 combines with J gene TRBJ2-1; D may be TRBD2 (6 bases). The CDR3 has 15 amino acids. Germline V gives CDR1 MNHNS, CDR2 SASEGT. V was cut by 8 bases and J by 7 bases, with 21 bases left in between.

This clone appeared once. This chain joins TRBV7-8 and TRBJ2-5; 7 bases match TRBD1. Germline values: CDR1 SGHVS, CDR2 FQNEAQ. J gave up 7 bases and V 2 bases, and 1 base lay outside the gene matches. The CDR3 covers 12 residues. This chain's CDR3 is CASSLRQGTQYF. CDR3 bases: TGTGCCAGCAGCTTAAGACAGGGGACCCAGTACTTC.

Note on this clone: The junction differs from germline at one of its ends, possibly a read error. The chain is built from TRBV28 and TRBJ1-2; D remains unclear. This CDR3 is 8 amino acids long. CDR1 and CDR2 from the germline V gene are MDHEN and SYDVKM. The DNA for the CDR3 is TGCGCCCAAGGCGGCTACACCTTC. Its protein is CAQGGYTF.

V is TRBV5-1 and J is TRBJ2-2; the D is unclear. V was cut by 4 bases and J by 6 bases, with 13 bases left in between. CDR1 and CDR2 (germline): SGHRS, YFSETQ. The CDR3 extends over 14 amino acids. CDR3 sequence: CASSLLGWAGELFF. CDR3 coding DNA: TGCGCCAGCAGCCTCTTGGGGTGGGCCGGGGAGCTGTTTTTT.

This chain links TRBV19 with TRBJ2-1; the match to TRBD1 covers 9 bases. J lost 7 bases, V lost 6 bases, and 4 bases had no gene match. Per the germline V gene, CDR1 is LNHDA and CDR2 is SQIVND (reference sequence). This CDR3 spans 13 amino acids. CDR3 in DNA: TGTGCCAGTAGGACAGGGGGGCGGAATGAGCAGTTCTTC. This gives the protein CASRTGGRNEQFF.

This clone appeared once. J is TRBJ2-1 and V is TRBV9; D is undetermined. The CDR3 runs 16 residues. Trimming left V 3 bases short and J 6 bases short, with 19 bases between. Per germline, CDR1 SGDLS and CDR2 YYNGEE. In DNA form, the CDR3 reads TGTGCCAGCAGCGCCTCTAGGCCGTTAGGTGGCAATGAGCAGTTCTTC. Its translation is CASSASRPLGGNEQFF.

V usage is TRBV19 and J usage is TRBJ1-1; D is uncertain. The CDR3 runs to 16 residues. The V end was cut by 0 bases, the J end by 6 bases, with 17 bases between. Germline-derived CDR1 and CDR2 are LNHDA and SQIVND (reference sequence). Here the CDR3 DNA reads TGTGCCAGTAGTATAGATCTTGGGGTATTGAGCCCTGAAGCTTTCTTT. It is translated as CASSIDLGVLSPEAFF.

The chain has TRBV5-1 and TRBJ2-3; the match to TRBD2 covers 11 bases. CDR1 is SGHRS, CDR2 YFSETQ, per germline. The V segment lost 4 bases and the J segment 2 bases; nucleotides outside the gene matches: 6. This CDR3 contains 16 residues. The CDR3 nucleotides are TGCGCCAGCAGCCCAAGACTAGCGGGGTACACAGATACGCAGTATTTT. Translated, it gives CASSPRLAGYTDTQYF.

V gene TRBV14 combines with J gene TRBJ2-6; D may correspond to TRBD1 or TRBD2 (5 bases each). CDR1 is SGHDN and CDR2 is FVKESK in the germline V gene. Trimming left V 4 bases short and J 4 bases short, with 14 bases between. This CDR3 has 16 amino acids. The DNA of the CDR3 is TGTGCCAGCAGCCTCATGAGGGGCGGAGGGGCCAACGTCCTGACTTTC. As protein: CASSLMRGGGANVLTF. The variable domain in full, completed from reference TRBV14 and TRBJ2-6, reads EAGVTQFPSHSVIEKGQTVTLRCDPISGHDNLYWYRRVMGKEIKFLLHFVKESKQDESGMPNNRFLAERTGGTYSTLKVQPAELEDSGVYFCASSLMRGGGANVLTFGAGSRLTVL.

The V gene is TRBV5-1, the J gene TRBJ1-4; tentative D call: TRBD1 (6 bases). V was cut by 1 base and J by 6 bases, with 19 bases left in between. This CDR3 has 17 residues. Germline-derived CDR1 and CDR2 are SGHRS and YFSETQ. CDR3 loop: CASSLLGRGRGDEKLFF. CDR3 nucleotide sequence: TGCGCCAGCAGCTTGTTAGGGCGGGGGCGCGGGGATGAAAAACTGTTTTTT.

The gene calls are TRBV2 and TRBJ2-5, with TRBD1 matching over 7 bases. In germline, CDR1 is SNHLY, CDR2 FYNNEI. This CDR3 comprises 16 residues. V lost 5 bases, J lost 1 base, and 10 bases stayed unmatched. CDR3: CASSSLGTALQETQYF. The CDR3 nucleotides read TGTGCCAGCAGTTCTCTCGGGACAGCTCTCCAAGAGACCCAGTACTTC. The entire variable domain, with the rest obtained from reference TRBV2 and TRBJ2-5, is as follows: EPEVTQTPSHQVTQMGQEVILRCVPISNHLYFYWYRQILGQKVEFLVSFYNNEISEKSEIFDDQFSVERPDGSNFTLKIRSTKLEDSAMYFCASSSLGTALQETQYFGPGTRLLVL.

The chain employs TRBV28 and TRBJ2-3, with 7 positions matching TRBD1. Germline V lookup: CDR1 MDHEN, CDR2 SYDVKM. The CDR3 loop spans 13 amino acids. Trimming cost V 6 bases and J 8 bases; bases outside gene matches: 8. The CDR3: CASSLDRRLTQYF. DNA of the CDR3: TGTGCCAGCAGCTTGGACAGGCGGCTTACGCAGTATTTT.

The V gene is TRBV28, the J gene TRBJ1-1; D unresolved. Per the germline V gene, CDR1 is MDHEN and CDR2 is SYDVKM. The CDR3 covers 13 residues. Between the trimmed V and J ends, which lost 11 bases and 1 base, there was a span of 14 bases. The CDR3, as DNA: TGTGCCGCTCAACGGCGGCCGAACACTGAAGCTTTCTTT. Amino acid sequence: CAAQRRPNTEAFF.

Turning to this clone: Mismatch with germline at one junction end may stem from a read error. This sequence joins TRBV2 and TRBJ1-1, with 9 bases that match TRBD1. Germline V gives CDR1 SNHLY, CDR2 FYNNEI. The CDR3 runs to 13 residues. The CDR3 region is CAGRTGAWTEAFF. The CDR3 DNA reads TGTGCCGGCAGGACAGGGGCATGGACTGAAGCTTTCTTT.

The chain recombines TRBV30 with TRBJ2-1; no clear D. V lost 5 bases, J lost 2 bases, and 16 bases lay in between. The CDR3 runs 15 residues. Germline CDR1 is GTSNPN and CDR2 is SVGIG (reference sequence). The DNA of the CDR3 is TGTGCCTGGCCCCCAGATTACCTAACCTACAATGAGCAGTTCTTC. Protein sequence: CAWPPDYLTYNEQFF.

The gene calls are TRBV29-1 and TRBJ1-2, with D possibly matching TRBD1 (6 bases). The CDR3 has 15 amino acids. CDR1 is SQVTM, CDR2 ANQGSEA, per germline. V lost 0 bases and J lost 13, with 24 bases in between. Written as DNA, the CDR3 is TGCAGCGTTGAAGAGGCTGGGGGGGCGAGCCTAGGGTTCACCTTC. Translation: CSVEEAGGASLGFTF.

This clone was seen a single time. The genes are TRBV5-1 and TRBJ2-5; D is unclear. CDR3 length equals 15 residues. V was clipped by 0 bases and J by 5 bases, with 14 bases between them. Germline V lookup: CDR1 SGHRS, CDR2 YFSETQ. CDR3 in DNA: TGCGCCAGCAGCTTGGGGGCGGACCCCCGTGAGACCCAGTACTTC. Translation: CASSLGADPRETQYF.

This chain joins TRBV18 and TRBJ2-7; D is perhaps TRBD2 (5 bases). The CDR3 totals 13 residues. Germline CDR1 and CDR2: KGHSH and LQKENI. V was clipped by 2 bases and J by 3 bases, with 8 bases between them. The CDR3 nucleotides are TGTGCCAGCTCACCAGACGGAGGCTACGAGCAGTACTTC. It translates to CASSPDGGYEQYF. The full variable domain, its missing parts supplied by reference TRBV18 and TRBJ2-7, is NAGVMQNPRHLVRRRGQEARLRCSPMKGHSHVYWYRQLPEEGLKFMVYLQKENIIDESGMPKERFSAEFPKEGPSILRIQQVVRGDSAAYFCASSPDGGYEQYFGPGTRLTVT.

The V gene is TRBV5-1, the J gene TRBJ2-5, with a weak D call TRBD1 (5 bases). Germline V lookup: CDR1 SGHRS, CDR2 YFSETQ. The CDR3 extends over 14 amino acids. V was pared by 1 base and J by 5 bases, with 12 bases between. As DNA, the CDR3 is TGCGCCAGCAGCTTGTTACAGGACGGGGAGACCCAGTACTTC. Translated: CASSLLQDGETQYF.

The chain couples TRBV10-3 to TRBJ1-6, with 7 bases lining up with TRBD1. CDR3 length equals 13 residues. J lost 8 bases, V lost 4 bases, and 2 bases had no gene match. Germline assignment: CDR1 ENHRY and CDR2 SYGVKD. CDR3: CAISGQGDSPLHF. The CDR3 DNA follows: TGTGCCATCAGTGGTCAGGGGGATTCACCCCTCCACTTT.

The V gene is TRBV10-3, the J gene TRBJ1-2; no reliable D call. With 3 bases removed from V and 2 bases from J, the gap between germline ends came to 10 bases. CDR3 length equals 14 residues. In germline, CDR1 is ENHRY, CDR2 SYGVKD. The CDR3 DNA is TGTGCCATCAGTGACGTTAAGGAAAACTATGGCTACACCTTC. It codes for CAISDVKENYGYTF.